The clone carrying this T cell receptor beta chain occurred a few times. The CDR3 runs 14 residues. The germline V gene encodes CDR1 SGHTA and CDR2 FQGNSA. V lost 3 bases to trimming and J lost 7 bases, with 16 bases between them. The data belong to a study of control samples from healthy donors and cancer patients. TCRdb's copy holds only in-frame clones and misses some; the assay was immunoSEQ multiplex PCR. The sample carries 150,000 or so clones, almost 90% recorded once. This chain connects TRBV7-2 to TRBJ2-7; D is unclear. Sequencing was performed on blood. The clonotype was recovered from a man aged 18 to 30 in good health. CDR3 sequence reads: CASSFGARVEEQYF. In DNA, the CDR3 is TGTGCCAGCAGCTTCGGAGCGAGAGTAGAAGAGCAGTACTTC.